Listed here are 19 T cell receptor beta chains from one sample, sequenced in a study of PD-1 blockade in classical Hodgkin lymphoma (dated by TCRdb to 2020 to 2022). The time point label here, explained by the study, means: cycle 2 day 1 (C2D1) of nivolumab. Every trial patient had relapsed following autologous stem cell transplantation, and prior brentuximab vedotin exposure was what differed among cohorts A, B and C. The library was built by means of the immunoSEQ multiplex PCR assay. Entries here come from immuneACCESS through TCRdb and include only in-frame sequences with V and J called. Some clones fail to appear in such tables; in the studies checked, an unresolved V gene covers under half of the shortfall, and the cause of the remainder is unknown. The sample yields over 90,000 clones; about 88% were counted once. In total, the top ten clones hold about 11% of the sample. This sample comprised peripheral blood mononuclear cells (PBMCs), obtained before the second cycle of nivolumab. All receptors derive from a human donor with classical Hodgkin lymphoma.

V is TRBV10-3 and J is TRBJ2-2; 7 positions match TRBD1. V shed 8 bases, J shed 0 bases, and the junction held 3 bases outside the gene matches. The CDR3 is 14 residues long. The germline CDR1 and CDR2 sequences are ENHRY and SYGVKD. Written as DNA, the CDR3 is TGTGCCATCGGGCAGGGGGCGAACACCGGGGAGCTGTTTTTT. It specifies CAIGQGANTGELFF.

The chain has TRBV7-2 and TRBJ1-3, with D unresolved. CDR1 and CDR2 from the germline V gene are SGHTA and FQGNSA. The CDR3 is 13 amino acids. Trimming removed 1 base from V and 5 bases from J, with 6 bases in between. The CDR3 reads CASSLGQRNTIYF. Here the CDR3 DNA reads TGTGCCAGCAGCTTAGGCCAGCGAAACACCATATATTTT.

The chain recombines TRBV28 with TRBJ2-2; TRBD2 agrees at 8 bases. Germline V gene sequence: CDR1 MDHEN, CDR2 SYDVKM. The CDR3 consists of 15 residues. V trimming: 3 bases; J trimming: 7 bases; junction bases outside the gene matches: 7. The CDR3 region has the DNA TGTGCCAGCAGTTTCCTAGCGGGCTGGAGCGGGGAGCTGTTTTTT. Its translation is CASSFLAGWSGELFF.

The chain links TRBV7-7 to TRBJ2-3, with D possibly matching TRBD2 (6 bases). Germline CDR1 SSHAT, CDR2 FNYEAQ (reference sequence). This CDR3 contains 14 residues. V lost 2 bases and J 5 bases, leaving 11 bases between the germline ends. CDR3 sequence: CASSLYGSGDTQYF. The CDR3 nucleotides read TGTGCCAGCAGCTTATACGGGAGTGGAGATACGCAGTATTTT. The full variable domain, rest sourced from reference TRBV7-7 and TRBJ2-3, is GAGVSQSPRYKVTKRGQDVTLRCDPISSHATLYWYQQALGQGPEFLTYFNYEAQPDKSGLPSDRFSAERPEGSISTLTIQRTEQRDSAMYRCASSLYGSGDTQYFGPGTRLTVL.

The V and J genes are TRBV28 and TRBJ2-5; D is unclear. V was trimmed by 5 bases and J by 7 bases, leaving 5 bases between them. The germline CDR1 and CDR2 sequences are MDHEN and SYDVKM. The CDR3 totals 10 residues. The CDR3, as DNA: TGTGCCAGCAGTCGCGGGACCCAGTACTTC. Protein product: CASSRGTQYF.

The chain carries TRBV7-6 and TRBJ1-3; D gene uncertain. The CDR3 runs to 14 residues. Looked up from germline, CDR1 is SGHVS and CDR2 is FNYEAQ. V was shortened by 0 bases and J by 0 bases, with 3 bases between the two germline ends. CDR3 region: CASSLASSGNTIYF. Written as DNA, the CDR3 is TGTGCCAGCAGCTTAGCGTCCTCTGGAAACACCATATATTTT.

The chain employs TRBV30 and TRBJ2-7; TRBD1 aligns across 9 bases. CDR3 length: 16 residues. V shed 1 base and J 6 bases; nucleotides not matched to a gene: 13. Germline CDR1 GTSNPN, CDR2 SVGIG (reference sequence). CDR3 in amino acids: CAWSGAPGTGRSEQYF. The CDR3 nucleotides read TGTGCCTGGAGTGGTGCTCCCGGGACAGGGAGGTCCGAGCAGTACTTC. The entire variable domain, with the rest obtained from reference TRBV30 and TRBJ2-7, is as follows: SQTIHQWPATLVQPVGSPLSLECTVEGTSNPNLYWYRQAAGRGLQLLFYSVGIGQISSEVPQNLSASRPQDRQFILSSKKLLLSDSGFYLCAWSGAPGTGRSEQYFGPGTRLTVT.

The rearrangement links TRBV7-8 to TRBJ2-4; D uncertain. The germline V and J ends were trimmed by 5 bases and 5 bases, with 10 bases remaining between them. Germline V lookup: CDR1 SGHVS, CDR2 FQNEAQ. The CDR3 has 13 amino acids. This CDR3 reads CASSHPPENIQYF. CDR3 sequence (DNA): TGTGCCAGCAGCCACCCTCCCGAAAACATTCAGTACTTC. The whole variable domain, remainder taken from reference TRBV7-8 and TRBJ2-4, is GAGVSQSPRYKVAKRGQDVALRCDPISGHVSLFWYQQALGQGPEFLTYFQNEAQLDKSGLPSDRFFAERPEGSVSTLKIQRTQQEDSAVYLCASSHPPENIQYFGAGTRLSVL.

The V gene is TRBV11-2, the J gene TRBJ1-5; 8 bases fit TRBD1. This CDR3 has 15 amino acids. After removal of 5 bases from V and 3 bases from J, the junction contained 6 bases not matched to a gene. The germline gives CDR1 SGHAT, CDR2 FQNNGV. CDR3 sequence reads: CASSVTGGLNQPQHF. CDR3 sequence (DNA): TGTGCCAGCAGCGTCACAGGGGGACTCAATCAGCCCCAGCATTTT.

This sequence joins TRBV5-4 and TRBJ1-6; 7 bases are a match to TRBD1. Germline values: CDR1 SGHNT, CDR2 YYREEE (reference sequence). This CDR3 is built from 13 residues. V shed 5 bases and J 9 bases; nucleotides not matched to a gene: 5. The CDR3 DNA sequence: TGTGCCAGCAGTCCTGACAGGGCTTCACCCCTCCACTTT. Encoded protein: CASSPDRASPLHF.

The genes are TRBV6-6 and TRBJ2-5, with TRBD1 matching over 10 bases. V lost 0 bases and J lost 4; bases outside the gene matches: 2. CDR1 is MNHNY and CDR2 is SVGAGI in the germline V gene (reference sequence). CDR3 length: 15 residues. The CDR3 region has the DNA TGTGCCAGCAGTTACTCAGGACAGGGGGGAGAGACCCAGTACTTC. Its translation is CASSYSGQGGETQYF.

The CDR3 bases are TGTGCCAGCGGAGGAAAAACCGCTTCTGAGCAGTACTTC. Translating gives CASGGKTASEQYF. The rearrangement joins TRBV6-6 to TRBJ2-7, with D possibly TRBD2 on 5 matching bases. In germline, CDR1 is MNHNY, CDR2 SVGAGI (reference sequence). The CDR3 runs to 13 residues. The V end lost 8 bases, the J end lost 7 bases, and 18 bases lay between the germline ends.

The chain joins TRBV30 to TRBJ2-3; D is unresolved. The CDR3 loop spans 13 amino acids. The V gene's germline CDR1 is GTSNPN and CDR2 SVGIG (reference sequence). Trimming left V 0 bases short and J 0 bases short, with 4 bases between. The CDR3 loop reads CAWSVDSTDTQYF. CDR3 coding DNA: TGTGCCTGGAGTGTGGACAGCACAGATACGCAGTATTTT.

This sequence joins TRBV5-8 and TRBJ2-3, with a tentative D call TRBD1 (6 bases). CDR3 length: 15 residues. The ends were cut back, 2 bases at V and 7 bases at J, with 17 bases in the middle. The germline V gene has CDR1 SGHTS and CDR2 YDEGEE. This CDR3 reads CASSFLPGAEYTQYF. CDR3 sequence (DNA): TGTGCCAGCAGCTTCCTGCCAGGGGCGGAATATACGCAGTATTTT.

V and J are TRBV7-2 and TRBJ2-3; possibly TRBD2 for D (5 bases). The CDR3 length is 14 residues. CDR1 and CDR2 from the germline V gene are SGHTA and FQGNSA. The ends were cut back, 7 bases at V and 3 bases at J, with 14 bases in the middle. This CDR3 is CASTPGRGTDTQYF. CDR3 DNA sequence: TGTGCCAGCACCCCGGGGAGAGGGACAGATACGCAGTATTTT.

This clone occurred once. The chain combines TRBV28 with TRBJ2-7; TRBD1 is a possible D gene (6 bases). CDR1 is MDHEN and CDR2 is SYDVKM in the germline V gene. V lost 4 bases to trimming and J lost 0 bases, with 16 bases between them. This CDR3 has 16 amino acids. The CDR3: CASSSPGVSPSYEQYF. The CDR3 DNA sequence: TGTGCCAGCAGTTCCCCAGGGGTCTCGCCCTCCTACGAGCAGTACTTC.

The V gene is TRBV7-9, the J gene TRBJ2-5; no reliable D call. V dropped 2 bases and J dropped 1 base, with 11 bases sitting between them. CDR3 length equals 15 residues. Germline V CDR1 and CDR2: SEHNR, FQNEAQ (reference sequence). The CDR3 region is CASSLLTATQETQYF. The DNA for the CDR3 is TGTGCCAGCAGCTTATTAACAGCGACCCAAGAGACCCAGTACTTC.

CDR3 protein: CASTEGGKNTGELFF. The CDR3 DNA reads as TGTGCCAGCACAGAGGGAGGGAAGAACACCGGGGAGCTGTTTTTT. V and J are TRBV28 and TRBJ2-2; 7 nucleotides line up with TRBD2. This CDR3 spans 15 amino acids. Unmatched junction bases numbered 6, after V lost 7 bases and J lost 1 base. Germline lookup yields CDR1 MDHEN and CDR2 SYDVKM.

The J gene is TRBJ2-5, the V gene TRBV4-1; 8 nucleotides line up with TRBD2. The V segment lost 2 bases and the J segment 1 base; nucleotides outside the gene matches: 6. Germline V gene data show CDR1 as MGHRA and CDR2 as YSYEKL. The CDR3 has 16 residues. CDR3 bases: TGCGCCAGCAGCCAAACTCCCGGGACTAGCCAAGAGACCCAGTACTTC. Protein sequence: CASSQTPGTSQETQYF.